This entry concerns a single TCR beta chain. These data originate in a study of shared clonotypes between healthy human individuals. Positive CCR7 selection of CD45RO-negative cells yielded the naive CD8 cells, and terminally differentiated effector memory CD45RA+ cells were excluded. Methods used by the authors: Quality scores were absent from the junction-only immunoSEQ sequences, so filtering differed. The repertoire was sequenced with immunoSEQ multiplex PCR; TCRdb's copy has only in-frame clones and lacks some. V and J calls and clone size come straight from that table; D and trimming were deduced from the DNA. The sample has about 2,200,000 clones, just over 90% seen once. This clonotype originated in a man younger than 30 in good health. Some clones in this sample may be carry-over from other donors' samples. Source material: naive CD8+ T cells from PBMCs.

The CDR3 region is CASSLGWVDNRGAYEQYF. CDR3 DNA sequence: TGTGCCAGCAGCTTAGGGTGGGTGGATAACAGGGGGGCCTACGAGCAGTACTTC. The J gene is TRBJ2-7, the V gene TRBV7-8, with TRBD1 identical over 8 bases. This CDR3 region has 18 residues. The germline gives CDR1 SGHVS, CDR2 FQNEAQ. Trimming cost V 1 base and J 2 bases; bases outside gene matches: 13.